This T cell receptor (beta chain) came from a study of beta chain features in type 1 diabetes. Study context: Patients were similar to healthy donors in age and gender (as well as in cell yields).

As every portion of the isolated RNA was reverse transcribed, the sequencing read expressed TCRB transcripts. Only in-frame clones appear in the TCRdb table, and some are missing; sequencing was by immunoSEQ multiplex PCR. The sample has 150,000 to 200,000 clones; under 9.5% are singletons. Points from the study as a whole: For Type 1 diabetes patients, all four CD4+ subsets carried TCRB CDR3s that were moderately but significantly shorter. For patients, the naive, central memory and Treg TCRB repertoires appeared more alike than for healthy donors.

The CDR3 loop spans 11 amino acids. J gave up 5 bases and V 6 bases, and 2 bases lay outside the gene matches. Looked up from germline, CDR1 is DFQATT and CDR2 is SNEGSKA (reference sequence). There are a few counts of this clone. Its antigen is unidentified. Other DNA sequences in this specimen translate into the identical CDR3. Markers CD45RO/CCR7/CD25/CD127/CD95/CD27 served to sort CD4+ naive, central memory, regulatory and stem cell-like memory cells. This chain connects TRBV20-1 to TRBJ2-5, with TRBD1 identical over 8 bases. Sequenced: central memory CD4+ T cells from blood. The sequence was collected from a man between 18 and 35 years old with type 1 diabetes. The CDR3 here is CSARDRETQYF. CDR3 nucleotide sequence: TGCAGTGCCAGGGACAGGGAGACCCAGTACTTC.